Below are 16 T cell receptor beta chains sequenced from a single sample in a study of PD-L1 blockade in urothelial cancer. Sequencing was performed with immunoSEQ multiplex PCR; in TCRdb, only in-frame clones are kept and a portion is missing. The table records tens of thousands of clones, around 84% of them present only once. Time point described: pretreatment peripheral blood. The sample in question was PBMCs, obtained around atezolizumab (anti-PD-L1) treatment. These receptor sequences come from a man in his fifties or sixties with urothelial cancer.

This clone has more than one count but fewer than ten. The CDR3 bases are TGTGCCAGCAGCCGGGACACGCCAAATCAGCCCCAGCATTTT. Translating gives CASSRDTPNQPQHF. The chain recombines TRBV7-9 with TRBJ1-5; D is perhaps TRBD1 (6 bases). The CDR3 runs to 14 residues. Trimming took 5 bases from V and 4 from J, leaving 12 bases between them. CDR1 and CDR2 (germline): SEHNR, FQNEAQ (reference sequence).

The chain employs TRBV7-9 and TRBJ2-1; D is ambiguous. This CDR3 comprises 12 residues. CDR1 is SEHNR and CDR2 is FQNEAQ in the germline V gene (reference sequence). V lost 8 bases to trimming and J lost 0 bases, with 5 bases between them. The CDR3 DNA reads as TGTGCCAGCCAAAACTCCTACAATGAGCAGTTCTTC. Translated, it gives CASQNSYNEQFF.

CDR3 bases: TGCAGCGTTGGAAACAGGGAAAACAATGAGCAGTTCTTC. Amino acids: CSVGNRENNEQFF. This rearrangement joins TRBV29-1 to TRBJ2-1, with D perhaps TRBD1 (6 bases). This CDR3 has 13 amino acids. The germline CDR1 and CDR2 sequences are SQVTM and ANQGSEA. Trimming removed 4 bases at V and 5 bases at J, with 12 bases between.

This rearrangement joins TRBV5-6 to TRBJ1-4; no definite D call. The CDR3 sequence is 14 residues long. CDR1 and CDR2 from the germline V gene are SGHDT and YYEEEE. Trimming removed 0 bases from V and 5 bases from J, with 8 bases in between. The CDR3 here is CASSLVSRNEKLFF. For the CDR3, the DNA is TGTGCCAGCAGCTTGGTATCTAGGAATGAAAAACTGTTTTTT.

This clone was recorded once. The J gene is TRBJ2-7, the V gene TRBV5-6; a weak D match, TRBD1 (6 bases). This CDR3 comprises 13 residues. CDR1 is SGHDT, CDR2 YYEEEE, per germline. V lost 4 bases and J 1 base, leaving 9 bases between the germline ends. The chain's CDR3 is CASSPGASYEQYF. CDR3 bases: TGTGCCAGCAGCCCAGGGGCATCCTACGAGCAGTACTTC. The whole variable domain, remainder taken from reference TRBV5-6 and TRBJ2-7, is DAGVTQSPTHLIKTRGQQVTLRCSPKSGHDTVSWYQQALGQGPQFIFQYYEEEERQRGNFPDRFSGHQFPNYSSELNVNALLLGDSALYLCASSPGASYEQYFGPGTRLTVT.

This chain connects TRBV7-9 to TRBJ1-4; tentative D call: TRBD1 (5 bases). Germline V gene sequence: CDR1 SEHNR, CDR2 FQNEAQ (reference sequence). V was trimmed by 0 bases and J by 6 bases, leaving 11 bases between them. CDR3 length equals 15 residues. CDR3 nucleotides: TGTGCCAGCAGCTTAGCGGCAGGGTTTTATGAAAAACTGTTTTTT. Translation: CASSLAAGFYEKLFF.

This CDR3 reads CASSLSGGGNEQFF. The DNA of the CDR3 is TGCGCCAGCAGCTTGAGTGGCGGGGGGAATGAGCAGTTCTTC. The chain links TRBV5-1 to TRBJ2-1; TRBD2 agrees at 8 bases. The CDR3 length is 14 residues. After removal of 1 base from V and 7 bases from J, the junction contained 4 bases not matched to a gene. Germline V lookup: CDR1 SGHRS, CDR2 YFSETQ. The full variable domain, with the rest looked up from reference TRBV5-1 and TRBJ2-1, is KAGVTQTPRYLIKTRGQQVTLSCSPISGHRSVSWYQQTPGQGLQFLFEYFSETQRNKGNFPGRFSGRQFSNSRSEMNVSTLELGDSALYLCASSLSGGGNEQFFGPGTRLTVL.

The CDR3 coding sequence is TGCGCCAGCAGTGAAGGGACAGGGGTTGAGACCCAGTACTTC. This gives the protein CASSEGTGVETQYF. The chain couples TRBV10-2 to TRBJ2-5; TRBD1 matches at 10 bases. This CDR3 is built from 14 residues. The germline V gene encodes CDR1 WSHSY and CDR2 SAAADI. Trimming cost V 3 bases and J 5 bases; bases outside gene matches: 3.

The chain has TRBV27 and TRBJ1-6; TRBD1 matches 10 bases. The CDR3 contains 14 residues. V lost 7 bases and J lost 7; bases outside the gene matches: 4. Germline CDR1 and CDR2: MNHEY and SMNVEV (reference sequence). The CDR3 sequence: CASNRQGANSPLHF. CDR3 bases: TGTGCCAGCAACCGACAGGGGGCGAATTCACCCCTCCACTTT.

This clone was seen only a few times. The V and J genes are TRBV7-9 and TRBJ1-1; D not resolved. The V gene lost 6 bases and the J gene lost 0 bases, with 8 bases spanning the gap. From germline, CDR1 is SEHNR and CDR2 FQNEAQ (reference sequence). CDR3 length equals 13 residues. CDR3 protein: CASSSSLNTEAFF. The CDR3 coding sequence is TGTGCCAGCAGTTCGAGCTTGAACACTGAAGCTTTCTTT.

CDR3 region: CASSYGTTQAYGYTF. The DNA for the CDR3 is TGTGCCAGCAGTTACGGGACTACCCAGGCCTATGGCTACACCTTC. The chain uses TRBV6-5 and TRBJ1-2, with D possibly matching TRBD1 (5 bases). Germline lookup yields CDR1 MNHEY and CDR2 SVGAGI. The V gene lost 2 bases and the J gene lost 4 bases, with 14 bases spanning the gap. The CDR3 totals 15 residues.

This clone occurred a few times. This chain joins TRBV2 and TRBJ1-2; no firm D call. The CDR3 loop spans 13 amino acids. Looked up from germline, CDR1 is SNHLY and CDR2 is FYNNEI. V was clipped by 6 bases and J by 4 bases, with 12 bases between them. The CDR3 loop reads CASRPGQTYGYTF. The DNA of the CDR3 is TGTGCCAGCAGGCCGGGTCAGACCTATGGCTACACCTTC.

The V call is TRBV28, the J call TRBJ2-1; 10 positions agree with TRBD1. Per the germline V gene, CDR1 is MDHEN and CDR2 is SYDVKM. Trimming took 0 bases from V and 6 from J; bases not matched to a gene: 2. The CDR3 runs to 15 residues. The chain's CDR3 is CASSLWGTGANEQFF. As DNA, the CDR3 is TGTGCCAGCAGTTTATGGGGGACAGGGGCCAATGAGCAGTTCTTC.

V is TRBV29-1 and J is TRBJ1-2; 9 nucleotides agree with TRBD1. The germline gives CDR1 SQVTM, CDR2 ANQGSEA. The CDR3 is made up of 13 amino acids. With V trimmed by 6 bases and J by 3 bases, 5 bases remained unmatched. The DNA for the CDR3 is TGCAGCGTGGGGACAGGGATAGACTATGGCTACACCTTC. Protein product: CSVGTGIDYGYTF.

This clone was picked up one time. The chain combines TRBV5-6 with TRBJ1-1; possible D gene TRBD1, 6 bases. The germline V and J ends were trimmed by 3 bases and 1 base, with 13 bases remaining between them. This CDR3 region has 15 residues. The germline V gene has CDR1 SGHDT and CDR2 YYEEEE. CDR3 sequence (DNA): TGTGCCAGCAGCTGGCGGGGGCCCAGGAACACTGAAGCTTTCTTT. This gives the protein CASSWRGPRNTEAFF.

This rearrangement joins TRBV4-2 to TRBJ2-4; no clear D. With 0 bases removed from V and 4 bases from J, the gap between germline ends came to 10 bases. The CDR3 consists of 15 residues. Germline V gives CDR1 LGHNA, CDR2 YNFKEQ. The CDR3 DNA reads as TGTGCCAGCAGCCAAGATGGGCAGGTGAAAAACATTCAGTACTTC. Translation gives CASSQDGQVKNIQYF.